The 2 T cell receptor beta chains listed next were all sequenced from one sample in a study of T cell repertoires in cytomegalovirus infection (dated 2019 in TCRdb). The data were produced on an Illumina HiSeq 1500. TCRdb handled the public reads itself, with Q25 trimming in fastp and clone calling in MiXCR, and kept productive beta chains. Merged by CDR3 protein, the rows form single entries marked with the most common genes and DNA. Present in this sample are more than 350,000 distinct CDR3 sequences, around 32% of which were seen just once. The ten largest make up around 13% of the sample. The material sequenced was PBMCs. These receptor sequences come from a human donor in good health (CMV status not recorded). Some clones in this sample may be carry-over from other donors' samples.

This clonotype was detected only a few times. This chain links TRBV10-2 with TRBJ2-1, with D hard to call. CDR1 and CDR2 (germline): WSHSY, SAAADI. CDR3 length: 12 amino acids. V was trimmed by 10 bases and J by 8 bases, leaving 15 bases between them. The CDR3 DNA is TGCGCCACCTCACAAAGGGTCTATGAGCAGTTCTTC. Amino acids: CATSQRVYEQFF.

Points on this clonotype: Without the conserved terminal phenylalanine or tryptophan, this CDR3 likely stems from a read error. V gene TRBV7-2 combines with J gene TRBJ1-1, with D uncertain. This CDR3 is 13 amino acids long. Germline lookup yields CDR1 SGHTA and CDR2 FQGNSA. The ends were cut back, 3 bases at V and 3 bases at J, with 8 bases in the middle. The CDR3 nucleotides are TGTGCCAGCAGCTTGGGGTGGGACACTGAAGCTTTCTAT. Protein sequence: CASSLGWDTEAFY.